Listed below are T cell receptor beta chains from one sample, sequenced in a study of cytomegalovirus exposure and HLA in healthy donors. Assay used: immunoSEQ multiplex PCR; TCRdb lists only in-frame clones, some missing. Here the sample spans fewer than 85,000 clones, 60% to 85% being singletons. The specimen sequenced was PBMCs. The receptors come from a male donor in good health and CMV-seropositive. Each CDR3 is given with its conserved first and last residue. D genes are given only for firm matches. Only part of the rows carry a size: once, few, many, or a class if the clone is expanded.

cdr3_aa: CASTLRGGTANSPLHF; cdr3_nt: TGTGCCAGCACCCTCCGGGGGGGGACTGCAAATTCACCCCTCCACTTT; clone_size: NA; j_call: TRBJ1-6; v_call: TRBV5-4; d_call: NA
cdr3_aa: CASTRTGGTDTQYF; cdr3_nt: TGTGCCAGCACTAGGACAGGGGGCACAGATACGCAGTATTTT; clone_size: once; j_call: TRBJ2-3; v_call: TRBV6-5; d_call: TRBD1
cdr3_aa: CASSQGLANTGELFF; cdr3_nt: TGTGCCAGCAGCCAGGGACTAGCAAACACCGGGGAGCTGTTTTTT; clone_size: NA; j_call: TRBJ2-2; v_call: TRBV7-3; d_call: TRBD2
cdr3_aa: CASKFGRGSSYEQYF; cdr3_nt: TGTGCCAGCAAGTTTGGTAGGGGAAGCTCCTACGAGCAGTACTTC; clone_size: NA; j_call: TRBJ2-7; v_call: TRBV6-1; d_call: NA
cdr3_aa: CAISDDRNTEAFF; cdr3_nt: TGTGCCATCAGTGATGACAGGAACACTGAAGCTTTCTTT; clone_size: few; j_call: TRBJ1-1; v_call: TRBV10-3; d_call: NA
cdr3_aa: CASSAGTSYGYTF; cdr3_nt: TGTGCCAGCAGTGCCGGGACAAGCTATGGCTACACCTTC; clone_size: NA; j_call: TRBJ1-2; v_call: TRBV2; d_call: NA
cdr3_aa: CASSLVGGRRNTIYF; cdr3_nt: TGTGCCAGCAGCTTAGTTGGCGGTCGAAGAAACACCATATATTTT; clone_size: NA; j_call: TRBJ1-3; v_call: TRBV11-2; d_call: NA
cdr3_aa: CASMGQGARSSYEQYF; cdr3_nt: TGTGCCAGCATGGGACAGGGGGCGAGAAGCTCCTACGAGCAGTACTTC; clone_size: NA; j_call: TRBJ2-7; v_call: TRBV28; d_call: TRBD1
cdr3_aa: CAISSDSNQPQHF; cdr3_nt: TGTGCCATCAGCAGTGATAGCAATCAGCCCCAGCATTTT; clone_size: NA; j_call: TRBJ1-5; v_call: TRBV10-3; d_call: NA
cdr3_aa: CASSLSPTGTGDVEYGYTF; cdr3_nt: TGCGCCAGCAGCTTGTCCCCCACCGGGACAGGGGACGTGGAATATGGCTACACCTTC; clone_size: once; j_call: TRBJ1-2; v_call: TRBV5-1; d_call: TRBD1
cdr3_aa: CATSSQGNTEAFF; cdr3_nt: TGTGCCACCAGCTCTCAGGGGAACACTGAAGCTTTCTTT; clone_size: NA; j_call: TRBJ1-1; v_call: TRBV15; d_call: NA
cdr3_aa: CASTLSRDRATDTQYF; cdr3_nt: TGTGCCAGCACTCTCTCCCGGGACAGGGCGACAGATACGCAGTATTTT; clone_size: NA; j_call: TRBJ2-3; v_call: TRBV6-6; d_call: TRBD1
cdr3_aa: CASSRQGAGETQYF; cdr3_nt: TGTGCCAGCAGTCGACAGGGGGCCGGGGAGACCCAGTACTTC; clone_size: few; j_call: TRBJ2-5; v_call: TRBV5-4; d_call: TRBD1
cdr3_aa: CASSVGQGGYEQYF; cdr3_nt: TGTGCCAGCAGTGTGGGACAGGGAGGCTACGAGCAGTACTTC; clone_size: once; j_call: TRBJ2-7; v_call: TRBV2; d_call: TRBD1
cdr3_aa: CASSHPPRDRTYNEQFF; cdr3_nt: TGCGCCAGCAGCCACCCTCCCCGGGACAGGACCTACAATGAGCAGTTCTTC; clone_size: NA; j_call: TRBJ2-1; v_call: TRBV4-1; d_call: TRBD1
cdr3_aa: CSSSSTGDGYTF; cdr3_nt: TGTTCCAGCAGCTCCACAGGGGATGGCTACACCTTC; clone_size: NA; j_call: TRBJ1-2; v_call: TRBV7-9; d_call: TRBD1
cdr3_aa: CASRDYLPQVTEQFF; cdr3_nt: TGCGCCAGCAGGGATTACCTCCCACAGGTGACTGAGCAGTTCTTC; clone_size: NA; j_call: TRBJ2-1; v_call: TRBV4-1; d_call: NA
cdr3_aa: CASSIGGQPQHF; cdr3_nt: TGTGCCAGTAGTATCGGGGGTCAGCCCCAGCATTTT; clone_size: NA; j_call: TRBJ1-5; v_call: TRBV19; d_call: NA
cdr3_aa: CASSLLSLDTGELFF; cdr3_nt: TGCGCCAGCAGCTTATTATCGTTAGACACCGGGGAGCTGTTTTTT; clone_size: NA; j_call: TRBJ2-2; v_call: TRBV5-1; d_call: NA
cdr3_aa: CASSLMTGGTYGYTF; cdr3_nt: TGTGCCAGCAGTTTAATGACAGGGGGGACCTATGGCTACACCTTC; clone_size: NA; j_call: TRBJ1-2; v_call: TRBV27; d_call: TRBD1
cdr3_aa: CASSAMTESYGYTF; cdr3_nt: TGTGCCAGTAGTGCCATGACAGAGAGCTATGGCTACACCTTC; clone_size: once; j_call: TRBJ1-2; v_call: TRBV19; d_call: NA
cdr3_aa: CASTWGGKVGNSPLHF; cdr3_nt: TGTGCCAGCACGTGGGGAGGAAAGGTTGGTAATTCACCCCTCCACTTT; clone_size: NA; j_call: TRBJ1-6; v_call: TRBV27; d_call: NA
cdr3_aa: CASSSPTQTGNYYGYTF; cdr3_nt: TGTGCCAGCAGCTCCCCCACGCAGACAGGAAACTACTATGGCTACACCTTC; clone_size: NA; j_call: TRBJ1-2; v_call: TRBV7-2; d_call: NA
cdr3_aa: CASSESGGEAGTNNEQFF; cdr3_nt: TGTGCCAGCAGTGAAAGCGGCGGTGAAGCAGGGACAAACAATGAGCAGTTCTTC; clone_size: once; j_call: TRBJ2-1; v_call: TRBV25-1; d_call: NA
cdr3_aa: CASSQDKWYSYEQYF; cdr3_nt: TGCGCCAGCAGCCAAGATAAATGGTACAGCTACGAGCAGTACTTC; clone_size: NA; j_call: TRBJ2-7; v_call: TRBV4-3; d_call: NA
cdr3_aa: CASSAGFTEAFF; cdr3_nt: TGTGCCAGCAGCGCGGGGTTCACTGAAGCTTTCTTT; clone_size: NA; j_call: TRBJ1-1; v_call: TRBV7-9; d_call: NA
cdr3_aa: CASSLGQERTQYF; cdr3_nt: TGTGCCAGCAGCTTGGGTCAGGAAAGGACCCAGTACTTC; clone_size: NA; j_call: TRBJ2-5; v_call: TRBV5-6; d_call: NA
cdr3_aa: CASSQGQISNQPQHF; cdr3_nt: TGTGCCAGCTCACAGGGACAGATTAGCAATCAGCCCCAGCATTTT; clone_size: once; j_call: TRBJ1-5; v_call: TRBV18; d_call: TRBD1
cdr3_aa: CASSPGSGDNEQFF; cdr3_nt: TGTGCCAGCAGCCCCGGGTCGGGTGACAATGAGCAGTTCTTC; clone_size: NA; j_call: TRBJ2-1; v_call: TRBV5-8; d_call: NA
cdr3_aa: CASSYSGGYYNEQFF; cdr3_nt: TGTGCCAGCAGTTACTCAGGGGGCTACTACAATGAGCAGTTCTTC; clone_size: NA; j_call: TRBJ2-1; v_call: TRBV27; d_call: TRBD1
cdr3_aa: CASSPEDRNTEAFF; cdr3_nt: TGTGCCAGCAGTCCCGAAGACAGGAACACTGAAGCTTTCTTT; clone_size: once; j_call: TRBJ1-1; v_call: TRBV28; d_call: NA
cdr3_aa: CASSLRGQETQYF; cdr3_nt: TGCGCCAGCAGCTTGAGGGGTCAAGAGACCCAGTACTTC; clone_size: once; j_call: TRBJ2-5; v_call: TRBV5-1; d_call: NA
cdr3_aa: CASSPSTSATYEQYF; cdr3_nt: TGTGCTAGCAGCCCTTCAACTAGCGCCACCTACGAGCAGTACTTC; clone_size: many; j_call: TRBJ2-7; v_call: TRBV7-7; d_call: TRBD2
cdr3_aa: CASSEAGGAAQPQHF; cdr3_nt: TGTGCCAGCAGTGAAGCAGGGGGGGCGGCTCAGCCCCAGCATTTT; clone_size: NA; j_call: TRBJ1-5; v_call: TRBV6-1; d_call: NA
cdr3_aa: CASSPAGLAGRGTDTQYF; cdr3_nt: TGTGCCAGCTCACCGGCGGGACTAGCGGGAAGAGGCACAGATACGCAGTATTTT; clone_size: NA; j_call: TRBJ2-3; v_call: TRBV18; d_call: TRBD2
cdr3_aa: CASRPRQDAYNYGYTF; cdr3_nt: TGTGCCAGCAGACCTAGACAGGACGCTTATAACTATGGCTACACCTTC; clone_size: NA; j_call: TRBJ1-2; v_call: TRBV7-9; d_call: NA
cdr3_aa: CAWSEGTAYTDTQYF; cdr3_nt: TGTGCCTGGAGTGAGGGGACAGCTTACACAGATACGCAGTATTTT; clone_size: NA; j_call: TRBJ2-3; v_call: TRBV30; d_call: TRBD1
cdr3_aa: CSVVWLGTGSRTDTQYF; cdr3_nt: TGCAGCGTTGTGTGGTTGGGGACAGGGTCTCGCACAGATACGCAGTATTTT; clone_size: NA; j_call: TRBJ2-3; v_call: TRBV29-1; d_call: TRBD1
cdr3_aa: CASSISLQAGGMNEQFF; cdr3_nt: TGTGCCAGTAGTATATCCCTCCAAGCGGGAGGGATGAATGAGCAGTTCTTC; clone_size: NA; j_call: TRBJ2-1; v_call: TRBV19; d_call: TRBD2
cdr3_aa: CASSGILAPRTDTQYF; cdr3_nt: TGTGCCAGCAGTGGAATACTAGCCCCTCGCACAGATACGCAGTATTTT; clone_size: NA; j_call: TRBJ2-3; v_call: TRBV28; d_call: NA
cdr3_aa: CASSSQLTIYYDNEQFF; cdr3_nt: TGTGCCAGCAGCTCCCAATTGACTATTTACTACGACAATGAGCAGTTCTTC; clone_size: NA; j_call: TRBJ2-1; v_call: TRBV9; d_call: NA
cdr3_aa: CASSQDAGYYEQYF; cdr3_nt: TGCGCCAGCAGCCAAGATGCCGGTTACTACGAGCAGTACTTC; clone_size: few; j_call: TRBJ2-7; v_call: TRBV4-3; d_call: NA
cdr3_aa: CASSDRGEADTQYF; cdr3_nt: TGTGCCAGCAGCGACAGGGGGGAGGCGGATACGCAGTATTTT; clone_size: NA; j_call: TRBJ2-3; v_call: TRBV11-3; d_call: TRBD1
cdr3_aa: CASSLVPLGETQYF; cdr3_nt: TGCGCCAGCAGCTTGGTTCCTCTCGGAGAGACCCAGTACTTC; clone_size: NA; j_call: TRBJ2-5; v_call: TRBV5-1; d_call: NA
cdr3_aa: CASSTFGRGSDTQYF; cdr3_nt: TGTGCCAGCAGCACTTTTGGACGGGGGTCAGATACGCAGTATTTT; clone_size: NA; j_call: TRBJ2-3; v_call: TRBV13; d_call: NA
cdr3_aa: CASSLLAGGIREQYF; cdr3_nt: TGTGCCAGCAGCTTACTTGCAGGGGGGATTCGGGAGCAGTACTTC; clone_size: NA; j_call: TRBJ2-5; v_call: TRBV7-3; d_call: NA
cdr3_aa: CASSYGLAPLNYGYTF; cdr3_nt: TGTGCCAGCAGTTATGGACTAGCCCCCCTTAACTATGGCTACACCTTC; clone_size: NA; j_call: TRBJ1-2; v_call: TRBV6-5; d_call: NA
cdr3_aa: CASSDSFSNQPQHF; cdr3_nt: TGTGCCAGCAGTGACTCGTTTAGCAATCAGCCCCAGCATTTT; clone_size: NA; j_call: TRBJ1-5; v_call: TRBV2; d_call: NA
cdr3_aa: CASSDLSNTGELFF; cdr3_nt: TGTGCCAGCAGTGACCTCTCGAACACCGGGGAGCTGTTTTTT; clone_size: NA; j_call: TRBJ2-2; v_call: TRBV6-1; d_call: NA
cdr3_aa: CASSSQGVNTEAFF; cdr3_nt: TGTGCCAGCAGTTCACAGGGGGTTAACACTGAAGCTTTCTTT; clone_size: NA; j_call: TRBJ1-1; v_call: TRBV28; d_call: TRBD1
cdr3_aa: CASSTPGDEQYF; cdr3_nt: TGTGCCAGCAGTACCCCTGGAGACGAGCAGTACTTC; clone_size: NA; j_call: TRBJ2-7; v_call: TRBV6-6; d_call: NA